This TCR beta chain was captured in a study of blood T cell repertoires in COVID-19. About the research overall: Researchers got acute and convalescent COVID-19 samples from the United States, Italy and Spain. The cDNA or gDNA used as material had been derived from T cells, B-cell-depleted T cells, or PBMCs.

Authors' processing steps: Estimation of nucleated cell counts relied on the amplification of reference gene primers. Sequencing used immunoSEQ multiplex PCR; TCRdb keeps in-frame clones, though not all of them. V and J calls and clone size follow that table, whereas D and trimming were derived from the DNA. The sample holds hundreds of thousands of clones, roughly 85% seen once. This CDR3 spans 17 amino acids. Germline CDR1 is SGHDT and CDR2 is YYEEEE. The junction had 12 bases not matched to a gene; V was cut back by 3 bases and J by 2 bases. The chain employs TRBV5-6 and TRBJ2-7; 9 bases agree with TRBD2. The source is a woman younger than 45 with active or convalescent COVID-19. Sequencing input: peripheral blood. CDR3 protein: CASSSILRLAGTYEQYF. CDR3 DNA sequence: TGTGCCAGCAGCTCCATCCTCCGCCTAGCGGGAACCTACGAGCAGTACTTC.